These T cell receptor beta chains were read from a single sample in a study of control samples from healthy donors and cancer patients. Using immunoSEQ multiplex PCR, the repertoire was profiled, and TCRdb retains in-frame clones only, with some absent. The profile shows some 70,000 clones, more than 80% of them singletons. The sequencing input was blood. These receptors all come from a man aged 55 to 70 in good health. Both conserved end residues are part of each CDR3. D genes are given only for firm matches. Some rows mark clone size as missing; the rest say once, few, many or name a class of expanded clone.

size: once
V: TRBV7-9
length: 10
J: TRBJ1-4
D: .
CDR3: CASSGEKLFF
DNA: TGTGCCAGCAGCGGAGAAAAACTGTTTTTT

size: .
V: TRBV6-2/TRBV6-3
length: 15
J: TRBJ2-1
D: TRBD2
CDR3: CASSDSGSSYNEQFF
DNA: TGTGCCAGCAGCGACAGCGGGAGCTCCTACAATGAGCAGTTCTTC

size: .
V: TRBV3-1/TRBV3-2
length: 16
J: TRBJ2-1
D: TRBD2
CDR3: CASSQELLAGRNEQFF
DNA: TGTGCCAGCAGCCAAGAGCTACTAGCGGGGCGCAATGAGCAGTTCTTC

size: .
V: TRBV6-6
length: 13
J: TRBJ2-7
D: TRBD2
CDR3: CASTASGRYEQYF
DNA: TGTGCCAGCACAGCCAGCGGGAGGTACGAGCAGTACTTC

size: .
V: TRBV11-3
length: 13
J: TRBJ2-5
D: TRBD2
CDR3: CASRGGSGETQYF
DNA: TGTGCCAGCAGGGGCGGGAGTGGTGAGACCCAGTACTTC

size: once
V: TRBV14
length: 16
J: TRBJ2-1
D: TRBD1
CDR3: CASSRAAGGSYNEQFF
DNA: TGTGCCAGCAGCCGCGCGGCAGGGGGCTCCTACAATGAGCAGTTCTTC

size: .
V: TRBV11-2
length: 12
J: TRBJ1-2
D: .
CDR3: CASSFRAYGYTF
DNA: TGTGCCAGCAGCTTCCGGGCCTATGGCTACACCTTC

size: .
V: TRBV6-1
length: 14
J: TRBJ1-1
D: .
CDR3: CASSERKGSTEAFF
DNA: TGTGCCAGCAGTGAACGAAAGGGAAGCACTGAAGCTTTCTTT

size: .
V: TRBV3-1/TRBV3-2
length: 19
J: TRBJ2-1
D: .
CDR3: CASSQEIGGGRGSYNEQFF
DNA: TGTGCCAGCAGCCAAGAAATTGGAGGGGGCCGAGGCTCCTACAATGAGCAGTTCTTC

size: .
V: TRBV7-9
length: 17
J: TRBJ2-2
D: TRBD2
CDR3: CASSSGTSGKSTGELFF
DNA: TGTGCCAGCAGCTCAGGGACTAGCGGGAAGAGCACCGGGGAGCTGTTTTTT

size: .
V: TRBV4-3
length: 15
J: TRBJ2-2
D: .
CDR3: CASSPSLSKSGELFF
DNA: TGCGCCAGCAGCCCCTCTCTCTCAAAGTCCGGGGAGCTGTTTTTT

size: .
V: TRBV4-2
length: 18
J: TRBJ2-1
D: TRBD2
CDR3: CASSQDLEGLGVNNEQFF
DNA: TGTGCCAGCAGCCAAGATCTGGAGGGACTAGGGGTTAACAATGAGCAGTTCTTC

size: .
V: TRBV7-3
length: 14
J: TRBJ2-1
D: TRBD2
CDR3: CASSLDGRAPEQFF
DNA: TGTGCCAGCAGCTTAGACGGGAGGGCCCCTGAGCAGTTCTTC

size: .
V: TRBV7-8
length: 14
J: TRBJ1-1
D: TRBD1
CDR3: CASTPMLGQVEAFF
DNA: TGTGCCAGCACCCCAATGCTCGGACAGGTTGAAGCTTTCTTT

size: .
V: TRBV2
length: 15
J: TRBJ2-1
D: TRBD2
CDR3: CASSDSGRAYNEQFF
DNA: TGTGCCAGCAGTGATAGCGGGAGAGCCTACAATGAGCAGTTCTTC

size: .
V: TRBV28
length: 15
J: TRBJ2-1
D: TRBD2
CDR3: CASSGLAGGDNEQFF
DNA: TGTGCCAGCAGTGGCCTAGCGGGAGGAGACAATGAGCAGTTCTTC

size: .
V: TRBV14
length: 13
J: TRBJ2-7
D: .
CDR3: CASSQVPSYEQYF
DNA: TGTGCCAGCAGCCAAGTCCCCAGTTACGAGCAGTACTTC

size: .
V: TRBV7-3
length: 18
J: TRBJ2-1
D: .
CDR3: CASSLGSGETPSYNEQFF
DNA: TGTGCCAGCAGCTTAGGCTCGGGAGAAACCCCCTCCTACAATGAGCAGTTCTTC

size: few
V: TRBV27
length: 13
J: TRBJ2-1
D: .
CDR3: CASSLSYWNEQFF
DNA: TGTGCCAGCAGTTTATCCTATTGGAATGAGCAGTTCTTC

size: .
V: TRBV6-2/TRBV6-3
length: 13
J: TRBJ1-6
D: .
CDR3: CASSYSMGLPLHF
DNA: TGTGCCAGCAGTTACTCGATGGGATTACCCCTCCACTTT

size: .
V: TRBV7-2
length: 14
J: TRBJ2-7
D: .
CDR3: CASSLILESYEQYF
DNA: TGTGCCAGCAGCTTAATCCTGGAATCCTACGAGCAGTACTTC

size: .
V: TRBV24-1
length: 12
J: TRBJ1-4
D: .
CDR3: CATSGTNEKLFF
DNA: TGTGCCACCTCCGGGACTAATGAAAAACTGTTTTTT

size: .
V: TRBV3-1/TRBV3-2
length: 13
J: TRBJ2-1
D: .
CDR3: CASSQGIENEQFF
DNA: TGTGCCAGCAGCCAAGGAATAGAAAATGAGCAGTTCTTC

size: .
V: TRBV28
length: 15
J: TRBJ2-7
D: TRBD2
CDR3: CASSQTAGPTYEQYF
DNA: TGTGCCAGCAGTCAGACAGCGGGACCGACCTACGAGCAGTACTTC

size: .
V: TRBV5-1
length: 15
J: TRBJ1-3
D: TRBD1
CDR3: CASSSGQLSGNTIYF
DNA: TGCGCCAGCAGCTCGGGACAGTTATCTGGAAACACCATATATTTT

size: .
V: TRBV3-1/TRBV3-2
length: 16
J: TRBJ2-3
D: TRBD2
CDR3: CASSQLAGGSTDTQYF
DNA: TGTGCCAGCAGCCAGTTAGCGGGAGGGAGCACAGATACGCAGTATTTT

size: .
V: TRBV19
length: 16
J: TRBJ1-1
D: .
CDR3: CASSIPPPCSNTEAFF
DNA: TGTGCCAGTAGTATACCCCCCCCGTGCAGCAACACTGAAGCTTTCTTT

size: .
V: TRBV6-2/TRBV6-3
length: 11
J: TRBJ1-5
D: .
CDR3: CASSSLGPQHF
DNA: TGTGCCAGCAGTTCCCTGGGGCCCCAGCATTTT

size: medium-sized
V: TRBV7-8
length: 15
J: TRBJ1-6
D: TRBD1
CDR3: CASSFQTGGNTPLHF
DNA: TGTGCCAGCAGCTTCCAGACAGGGGGCAATACCCCCCTCCACTTT

size: few
V: TRBV9
length: 18
J: TRBJ2-1
D: .
CDR3: CASGPTPGLRSSYNEQFF
DNA: TGTGCCAGCGGCCCCACCCCTGGACTAAGATCTTCCTACAATGAGCAGTTCTTC

size: .
V: TRBV28
length: 12
J: TRBJ1-2
D: .
CDR3: CASTRGNYGYTF
DNA: TGTGCCAGCACGCGTGGAAACTATGGCTACACCTTC

size: .
V: TRBV4-3
length: 15
J: TRBJ1-3
D: .
CDR3: CASSQTVFSGNTIYF
DNA: TGCGCCAGCAGCCAGACAGTTTTCTCTGGAAACACCATATATTTT

size: once
V: TRBV6-5
length: 15
J: TRBJ2-5
D: TRBD1
CDR3: CASSYVQGNQETQYF
DNA: TGTGCCAGCAGTTACGTACAGGGGAACCAAGAGACCCAGTACTTC

size: .
V: TRBV7-2
length: 14
J: TRBJ1-4
D: .
CDR3: CASSFGGYNEKLFF
DNA: TGTGCCAGCAGCTTCGGCGGTTATAATGAAAAACTGTTTTTT

size: .
V: TRBV28
length: 15
J: TRBJ2-2
D: .
CDR3: CASSFSSHNTGELFF
DNA: TGTGCCAGCAGTTTTTCCAGCCACAACACCGGGGAGCTGTTTTTT

size: .
V: TRBV7-8
length: 17
J: TRBJ1-1
D: .
CDR3: CASSLGDDYRMLDRAFF
DNA: TGTGCCAGCAGCTTAGGAGACGACTACAGGATGCTCGACAGAGCTTTCTTT

size: .
V: TRBV30
length: 15
J: TRBJ2-1
D: TRBD2
CDR3: CAWAGTSGREAEQFF
DNA: TGTGCCTGGGCCGGAACTAGCGGGAGGGAGGCTGAGCAGTTCTTC

size: once
V: TRBV28
length: 13
J: TRBJ2-3
D: .
CDR3: CASSFSSTDTQYF
DNA: TGTGCCAGCTCCTTCTCGAGCACAGATACGCAGTATTTT

size: .
V: TRBV12-3/TRBV12-4
length: 13
J: TRBJ1-1
D: TRBD1
CDR3: CASTGTGNTEAFF
DNA: TGTGCCAGCACCGGGACAGGGAACACTGAAGCTTTCTTT

size: .
V: TRBV5-8
length: 15
J: TRBJ2-7
D: .
CDR3: CASSSPGAGAYEQYF
DNA: TGTGCCAGCAGCTCCCCGGGGGCAGGCGCCTACGAGCAGTACTTC

size: .
V: TRBV4-2
length: 16
J: TRBJ2-1
D: TRBD2
CDR3: CASSQEWREGYNEQFF
DNA: TGTGCCAGCAGCCAAGAATGGCGGGAGGGCTACAATGAGCAGTTCTTC

size: .
V: TRBV6-6
length: 18
J: TRBJ2-6
D: .
CDR3: CASSLGGLQSSGANVLTF
DNA: TGTGCCAGCAGTCTAGGGGGACTACAGAGCTCTGGGGCCAACGTCCTGACTTTC

size: .
V: TRBV9
length: 14
J: TRBJ2-3
D: .
CDR3: CASSVGGPPDTQYF
DNA: TGTGCCAGCAGCGTAGGAGGACCACCAGATACGCAGTATTTT

size: few
V: TRBV12-3/TRBV12-4
length: 12
J: TRBJ1-6
D: .
CDR3: CASSGEDSPLHF
DNA: TGTGCCAGCAGCGGAGAGGATTCACCCCTCCACTTT

size: few
V: TRBV5-1
length: 15
J: TRBJ1-1
D: .
CDR3: CASSPDGGKNTEAFF
DNA: TGCGCCAGCAGCCCGGACGGGGGGAAGAACACTGAAGCTTTCTTT

size: .
V: TRBV6-6
length: 15
J: TRBJ2-1
D: .
CDR3: CASKMGLQQSNEQFF
DNA: TGTGCCAGCAAGATGGGACTCCAACAAAGCAATGAGCAGTTCTTC

size: .
V: TRBV29-1
length: 15
J: TRBJ2-1
D: TRBD2
CDR3: CSALAGGSSYNEQFF
DNA: TGCAGCGCCCTAGCGGGGGGGAGCTCCTACAATGAGCAGTTCTTC

size: once
V: TRBV6-2/TRBV6-3
length: 18
J: TRBJ2-7
D: TRBD2
CDR3: CASSYSQLLAGVRYEQYF
DNA: TGTGCCAGCAGTTACTCGCAGTTACTAGCGGGAGTGCGATACGAGCAGTACTTC

size: few
V: TRBV15
length: 15
J: TRBJ2-1
D: TRBD2
CDR3: CATTTWGGRPPPQFF
DNA: TGTGCCACCACCACCTGGGGCGGGAGGCCCCCACCCCAGTTCTTC

size: .
V: TRBV7-6
length: 15
J: TRBJ1-5
D: .
CDR3: CASSFSQGLGQPQHF
DNA: TGTGCCAGCAGCTTCTCACAGGGTCTGGGTCAGCCCCAGCATTTT

size: .
V: TRBV30
length: 15
J: TRBJ1-2
D: .
CDR3: CAWRPVTRRGSGYTF
DNA: TGTGCCTGGAGACCAGTGACAAGGAGAGGGTCTGGCTACACCTTC

size: .
V: TRBV30
length: 14
J: TRBJ2-7
D: .
CDR3: CAWSAGHNFYEQYF
DNA: TGTGCCTGGAGTGCAGGACACAACTTCTACGAGCAGTACTTC

size: .
V: TRBV7-2
length: 15
J: TRBJ2-7
D: .
CDR3: CASSRTGLEIYEQYF
DNA: TGTGCCAGCAGTCGGACGGGATTAGAGATCTACGAGCAGTACTTC

size: .
V: TRBV18
length: 14
J: TRBJ2-7
D: .
CDR3: CASSPPGVPYEQYF
DNA: TGTGCCAGCTCACCCCCCGGGGTCCCCTACGAGCAGTACTTC

size: .
V: TRBV7-2
length: 16
J: TRBJ2-1
D: TRBD1
CDR3: CASSPPGQGSVYEQFF
DNA: TGTGCCAGCAGCCCTCCGGGACAGGGGTCGGTATATGAGCAGTTCTTC

size: .
V: TRBV2
length: 16
J: TRBJ2-5
D: .
CDR3: CASTWQGSILEETQYF
DNA: TGTGCCAGCACGTGGCAGGGATCCATTTTAGAGGAGACCCAGTACTTC

size: .
V: TRBV2
length: 15
J: TRBJ2-7
D: TRBD1
CDR3: CASSRQGENSYEQYF
DNA: TGTGCCAGCAGTCGACAGGGGGAGAACTCCTACGAGCAGTACTTC

size: .
V: TRBV18
length: 17
J: TRBJ2-1
D: TRBD2
CDR3: CASSPALAGGLRNEQFF
DNA: TGTGCCAGCTCACCAGCCCTAGCGGGAGGATTAAGGAATGAGCAGTTCTTC

size: .
V: TRBV9
length: 12
J: TRBJ2-1
D: .
CDR3: CASSLGGGEQFF
DNA: TGTGCCAGCAGCCTTGGGGGTGGTGAGCAGTTCTTC

size: once
V: TRBV29-1
length: 12
J: TRBJ1-2
D: .
CDR3: CSVLDGGGGYTF
DNA: TGCAGCGTTCTTGATGGGGGTGGTGGCTACACCTTC